A selection of T cell receptor beta chains follows, all from one sample in a study of response to subunit inactivated influenza vaccine. TCRdb recomputed calls from the RT-PCR reads with MiXCR, one row per CDR3 protein. Found here are hundreds of thousands of distinct CDR3 sequences, less than 15% of them singletons; the top ten hold approximately 7.6%. Sequences were derived from PBMCs from blood, sampled approximately 15 days before vaccination. These receptors were collected from a man in his forties or fifties who received an inactivated influenza vaccine. Each CDR3 is given with its conserved first and last residue. D genes are given only for firm matches. Rows give clone size only sometimes, using once, few, many, or a class for an expanded clone.

cdr3_aa,cdr3_nt,v_call,j_call,clone_size,d_call
CASTPFSTNTGELFF,TGCGCCAGCACCCCCTTTTCGACGAACACCGGGGAGCTGTTTTTT,TRBV5-1,TRBJ2-2,many,.
CASSLGFAGDGELFF,TGCGCCAGCAGCTTGGGGTTTGCGGGCGACGGGGAGCTGTTTTTT,TRBV5-1,TRBJ2-2,.,.
CASSPTNSGKTQYF,TGTGCCAGCAGTCCTACCAATTCAGGAAAGACCCAGTACTTC,TRBV7-9,TRBJ2-5,.,.
CASRNSYEQYF,TGTGCCAGCAGGAATTCCTACGAGCAGTACTTC,TRBV12-3/TRBV12-4,TRBJ2-7,few,.
CASSRRLDSNQPQHF,TGCGCCAGCAGCCGCCGACTCGATAGCAATCAGCCCCAGCATTTT,TRBV4-3,TRBJ1-5,few,.
CSAEDREVDEQYF,TGCAGTGCTGAGGACAGGGAAGTCGACGAGCAGTACTTC,TRBV20-1,TRBJ2-7,many,TRBD1
CASSTSTGGNTEAFF,TGTGCCAGCAGCACCTCGACAGGGGGAAACACTGAAGCTTTCTTT,TRBV11-1,TRBJ1-1,few,TRBD1
CASSLISETQYF,TGTGCCAGCAGTCTTATTAGCGAGACCCAGTACTTC,TRBV2,TRBJ2-5,few,.
CASRHDGGEETQYF,TGTGCCAGCAGACATGATGGGGGCGAAGAGACCCAGTACTTC,TRBV12-3/TRBV12-4,TRBJ2-5,few,.
CASSLKSVDNQPQHF,TGTGCCAGCAGCTTAAAATCTGTTGACAATCAGCCCCAGCATTTT,TRBV11-2,TRBJ1-5,.,.
CAISEGGRTDTQYF,TGTGCCATCAGTGAAGGGGGCAGGACAGATACGCAGTATTTT,TRBV10-3,TRBJ2-3,.,TRBD1
CASTRTGETQYF,TGTGCCAGCACCCGGACTGGAGAGACCCAGTACTTC,TRBV7-9,TRBJ2-5,few,.
CASSYYGGAYEQYF,TGTGCCAGCAGTTACTACGGGGGCGCCTACGAGCAGTACTTC,TRBV6-2/TRBV6-3,TRBJ2-7,many,.
CASSYAGTSGETQYF,TGTGCCAGCAGCTACGCCGGGACTAGCGGTGAGACCCAGTACTTC,TRBV7-7,TRBJ2-5,.,TRBD2
CSARNPLTGIYEQYF,TGCAGTGCTCGAAATCCACTAACAGGGATCTACGAGCAGTACTTC,TRBV20-1,TRBJ2-7,few,.
CSVRLDRSYEQYF,TGCAGCGTCCGTTTGGACAGGTCATACGAGCAGTACTTC,TRBV29-1,TRBJ2-7,few,TRBD1
CASGKTGGRTGELFF,TGCGCCAGCGGAAAGACAGGGGGAAGGACCGGGGAGCTGTTTTTT,TRBV5-1,TRBJ2-2,.,TRBD1
CSAIRQERTDTQYF,TGCAGTGCTATCCGACAGGAGCGCACAGATACGCAGTATTTT,TRBV20-1,TRBJ2-3,many,.
CASSSGRGGSDTQYF,TGCGCCAGCAGCTCCGGGCGGGGAGGTTCAGATACGCAGTATTTT,TRBV5-1,TRBJ2-3,few,.
CASSVAGLASNEQFF,TGTGCCAGCAGCGTCGCGGGACTAGCTAGCAATGAGCAGTTCTTC,TRBV9,TRBJ2-1,.,TRBD2
CASSQVRVATDTQYF,TGCGCCAGCAGCCAAGTAAGGGTGGCCACAGATACGCAGTATTTT,TRBV4-3,TRBJ2-3,.,.
CASSPRGGFTDTQYF,TGTGCCAGCAGCCCCCGGGGGGGCTTTACAGATACGCAGTATTTT,TRBV9,TRBJ2-3,few,TRBD2
CSARGGQSMNEQFF,TGCAGTGCTAGAGGCGGACAGTCCATGAATGAGCAGTTCTTC,TRBV20-1,TRBJ2-1,many,.
CASYSGQETQYF,TGTGCCAGCTATTCTGGCCAAGAGACCCAGTACTTC,TRBV28,TRBJ2-5,few,.
CASSFPGTYTYEQYF,TGTGCCAGCAGTTTCCCCGGGACGTATACTTATGAGCAGTACTTC,TRBV28,TRBJ2-7,few,.
CASSLAGRGTGELFF,TGTGCCAGCAGTTTAGCGGGAAGGGGGACCGGGGAGCTGTTTTTT,TRBV12-3/TRBV12-4,TRBJ2-2,many,.
CCARGPTPGLQKEYNEQFF,TGCTGTGCTAGAGGTCCTACTCCCGGACTACAGAAGGAGTACAATGAGCAGTTCTTC,TRBV20-1,TRBJ2-1,once,.
CATGTGGSEQYF,TGTGCCACCGGGACAGGGGGCTCCGAGCAGTACTTC,TRBV7-9,TRBJ2-7,few,TRBD1
CASSLGQNLAKNIQYF,TGTGCCAGCAGTTTGGGCCAGAACCTAGCCAAAAACATTCAGTACTTC,TRBV12-3/TRBV12-4,TRBJ2-4,.,.
CASSPGRGRSPPINQETQYF,TGTGCCAGCTCACCCGGACGTGGGCGAAGCCCACCCATTAACCAAGAGACCCAGTACTTC,TRBV18,TRBJ2-5,.,.
CASSLAAGVTEAFF,TGTGCCAGCAGCTTAGCGGCAGGGGTCACTGAAGCTTTCTTT,TRBV7-2,TRBJ1-1,few,.
CASSEWVRTDTQYF,TGTGCCAGCAGTGAATGGGTGCGCACAGATACGCAGTATTTT,TRBV6-1,TRBJ2-3,.,.
CASSAWGLGEETQYF,TGTGCCAGCAGCGCTTGGGGACTAGGGGAGGAGACCCAGTACTTC,TRBV9,TRBJ2-5,.,TRBD2
CAWDRTGYGETQYF,TGTGCCTGGGATAGGACAGGGTATGGAGAGACCCAGTACTTC,TRBV30,TRBJ2-5,.,TRBD1
CASGDPAGNQETQYF,TGTGCCAGCGGCGACCCCGCAGGAAACCAAGAGACCCAGTACTTC,TRBV12-3/TRBV12-4,TRBJ2-5,few,.
CASSLARGQGGLGGEQYF,TGCGCCAGCAGCTTGGCCAGGGGACAGGGTGGATTGGGAGGCGAGCAGTACTTC,TRBV5-1,TRBJ2-7,few,TRBD1
CASSLVPVDIAEAGVDNEQFF,TGCGCCAGCAGCCTGGTACCGGTGGATATCGCGGAAGCGGGGGTAGACAATGAGCAGTTCTTC,TRBV4-1,TRBJ2-1,few,TRBD2
CASSQYPGQFYEQYF,TGCGCCAGCAGTCAATATCCGGGACAGTTCTACGAGCAGTACTTC,TRBV23-1,TRBJ2-7,.,TRBD1
CASSLRRANSPLHF,TGTGCCAGCAGTTTACGCAGGGCCAATTCACCCCTCCACTTT,TRBV12-3/TRBV12-4,TRBJ1-6,few,.
CSVVPQGRSSYEQYF,TGCAGCGTTGTCCCACAGGGGCGGAGCTCCTACGAGCAGTACTTC,TRBV29-1,TRBJ2-7,.,TRBD1
CASSLYRAYGGELFF,TGTGCCAGCAGTTTATACAGGGCTTACGGCGGGGAGCTGTTTTTT,TRBV28,TRBJ2-2,few,.
CASSQDPALLSPLHF,TGCGCCAGCAGCCAAGACCCGGCCCTCCTTTCACCCCTCCACTTT,TRBV4-1,TRBJ1-6,.,.
CASYQGTQYNEQFF,TGCGCCAGTTATCAAGGGACTCAATACAATGAGCAGTTCTTC,TRBV5-1,TRBJ2-1,.,.
CASSFGLSGDTQYF,TGTGCCAGCAGCTTCGGACTCTCTGGGGATACGCAGTATTTT,TRBV5-6,TRBJ2-3,few,.
CASSTSGGHNEQFF,TGTGCCAGCAGCACCAGCGGGGGGCACAATGAGCAGTTCTTC,TRBV7-9,TRBJ2-1,many,TRBD2
CASSSPRGVTDTQYF,TGTGCCAGCAGCTCCCCCCGTGGGGTCACAGATACGCAGTATTTT,TRBV11-2,TRBJ2-3,many,.
CASSSAGTGAYEQYF,TGTGCCAGCAGCTCTGCCGGGACAGGGGCCTACGAGCAGTACTTC,TRBV11-2,TRBJ2-7,many,TRBD1
CASSPHGQGARGYTF,TGTGCCAGCAGCCCCCACGGACAGGGGGCGAGAGGCTACACCTTC,TRBV9,TRBJ1-2,.,TRBD1
CASSQASGKTYEQYF,TGTGCCAGCAGCCAGGCTAGCGGTAAGACCTACGAGCAGTACTTC,TRBV3-1,TRBJ2-7,.,TRBD2
CASSPGLAGGLWQNIQYF,TGTGCCAGCAGCCCAGGACTAGCGGGGGGGCTGTGGCAAAACATTCAGTACTTC,TRBV4-2,TRBJ2-4,.,TRBD2
CASSLWGGHGQPQYF,TGTGCCAGCAGCTTGTGGGGGGGGCACGGTCAGCCCCAGTATTTT,TRBV7-8,TRBJ2-3,.,.
CASNDRDPNEKLFF,TGTGCCAGCAACGACAGGGATCCGAATGAAAAACTGTTTTTT,TRBV6-1,TRBJ1-4,.,TRBD1
CASSSTPDGDNYGYTF,TGTGCCAGCAGCTCAACCCCGGACGGTGATAACTATGGCTACACCTTC,TRBV7-8,TRBJ1-2,few,.
CASSHRGSGSYEQYF,TGTGCCAGCAGTCACCGGGGTAGCGGGAGCTACGAGCAGTACTTC,TRBV7-9,TRBJ2-7,.,TRBD2
CSARTYKSNEQFF,TGCAGTGCTAGAACGTACAAATCCAATGAGCAGTTCTTC,TRBV20-1,TRBJ2-1,.,.